Listed below are T cell receptor beta chains from one sample, sequenced in a study of cytomegalovirus exposure and HLA in healthy donors. Profiled with immunoSEQ multiplex PCR; TCRdb holds only in-frame clones, not every one. The sample includes about 120,000 clones, 81% of them seen just once. The sample was PBMCs. These receptors were taken from a man aged 18 to 29 in good health and CMV-seronegative. Both conserved end residues are part of each CDR3. Part of the rows lack a size; the others show once, few, many or a class for expanded clones.

abundance	v_gene	j_gene	CDR3aa
.	TRBV27	TRBJ2-7	CASSSQGRGEQYF
.	TRBV9	TRBJ2-2	CASSVLSRLAGGNTGELFF
few	TRBV9	TRBJ2-5	CASSVGQGQRETQYF
.	TRBV6-6	TRBJ1-1	CASSPLTEAFF
few	TRBV5-1	TRBJ2-5	CASSLAGDQETQYF
.	TRBV19	TRBJ1-1	CASSIGRIPNTEAFF
few	TRBV27	TRBJ1-1	CASTPTTGAEAFF
once	TRBV5-5	TRBJ2-1	CASSLSTLTIYNEQFF
.	TRBV27	TRBJ2-6	CASSPGGLASGANVLTF
.	TRBV25-1	TRBJ1-2	CASSEGGGLGYGYTF
.	TRBV7-2	TRBJ2-3	CASRGGSTDTQYF
.	TRBV6-5	TRBJ2-7	CASSEIGDRVKSF
.	TRBV7-8	TRBJ1-5	CASSLGTGHQPQHF
.	TRBV2	TRBJ1-2	CASSPSGASAGGYTF
.	TRBV5-4	TRBJ2-3	CASSLKSSTDTQYF
.	TRBV9	TRBJ2-1	CASSVRTPYNEQFF
.	TRBV7-3	TRBJ2-7	CASSTSGGAFDEQYF
.	TRBV4-1	TRBJ1-3	CASSQGQGTGAGNTIYF
.	TRBV9	TRBJ2-3	CASSVGEASTDTQYF
.	TRBV2	TRBJ2-1	CASSLRPGTMSYNEQFF
few	TRBV5-6	TRBJ1-6	CASTVASGGSSPLHF
.	TRBV11-1	TRBJ2-1	CASRIISGSSYNEQFF
few	TRBV4-2	TRBJ2-3	CASSQRTSGGADTQYF
once	TRBV2	TRBJ2-7	CASRTLDGTGAYEQYF
.	TRBV19	TRBJ1-2	CASSGDRGNYGYTF
.	TRBV6-4	TRBJ1-1	CASSDSEGTEAFF
.	TRBV7-3	TRBJ2-1	CASSLLPQGNEQFF
.	TRBV7-8	TRBJ1-5	CASSSDRGIFQPQHF
.	TRBV6-1	TRBJ2-3	CASSALTSGGAWGTQYF
.	TRBV4-2	TRBJ1-3	CASSQDQRAGNTIYF
few	TRBV6-4	TRBJ2-1	CASSDSAGAVHEQFF
.	TRBV9	TRBJ2-5	CASSVAWGDETQYF
.	TRBV29-1	TRBJ1-1	CSVDTTGAEAFF
.	TRBV9	TRBJ1-2	CASSVDKGGHHYGYTF
.	TRBV7-7	TRBJ2-1	CASSSSPTVEQFF
.	TRBV11-2	TRBJ2-3	CASRYGLAGISSDTQYF
.	TRBV5-6	TRBJ2-7	CASSHGRDSPPYEQYF
.	TRBV6-5	TRBJ2-7	CASSPTGFGSYEQYF
once	TRBV5-6	TRBJ1-6	CASSSEHYNSPLHF
few	TRBV25-1	TRBJ1-1	CASSEPGQGEEAFF
.	TRBV5-4	TRBJ2-5	CASSFDRGLAGGGETQYF
.	TRBV29-1	TRBJ2-3	CSVEDPGQGVGTDTQYF